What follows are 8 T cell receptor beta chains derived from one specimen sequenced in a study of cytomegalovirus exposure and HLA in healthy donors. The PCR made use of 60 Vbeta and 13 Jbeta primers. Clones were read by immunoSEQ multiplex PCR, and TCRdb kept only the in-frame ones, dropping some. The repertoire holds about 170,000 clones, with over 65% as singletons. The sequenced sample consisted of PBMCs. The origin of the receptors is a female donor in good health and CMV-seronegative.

The CDR3 is CASSHLAGDQETQYF. CDR3 in DNA: TGTGCCAGCAGCCATTTAGCGGGGGACCAAGAGACCCAGTACTTC. The chain couples TRBV5-6 to TRBJ2-5, with TRBD2 matching over 9 bases. The trim removed 4 bases at V and 0 bases at J, leaving 4 bases unmatched. The CDR3 consists of 15 residues. Germline CDR1 SGHDT, CDR2 YYEEEE.

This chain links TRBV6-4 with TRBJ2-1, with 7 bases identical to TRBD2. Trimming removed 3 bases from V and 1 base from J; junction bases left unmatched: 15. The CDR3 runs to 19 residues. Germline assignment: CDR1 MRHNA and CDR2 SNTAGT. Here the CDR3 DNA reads TGTGCCAGCAGTGAAAGTTACGGGGGGTTAATAGGTTCCTACAATGAGCAGTTCTTC. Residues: CASSESYGGLIGSYNEQFF.

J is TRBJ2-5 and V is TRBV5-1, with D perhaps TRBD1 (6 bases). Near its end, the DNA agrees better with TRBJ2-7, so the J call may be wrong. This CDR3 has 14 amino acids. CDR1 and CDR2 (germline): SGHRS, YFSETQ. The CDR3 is CASSPDSGAYEQYF. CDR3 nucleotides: TGCGCCAGCAGCCCGGACAGTGGAGCCTACGAGCAGTACTTC.

The CDR3, as DNA: TGTGCCAGCAGCTCGACAGGGCCAGGGCAGTACTTC. It translates to CASSSTGPGQYF. The V gene is TRBV7-6, the J gene TRBJ2-7, with 7 bases lining up with TRBD1. V trimming: 4 bases; J trimming: 9 bases; junction bases outside the gene matches: 6. Germline loops: CDR1 SGHVS, CDR2 FNYEAQ. The CDR3 consists of 12 residues.

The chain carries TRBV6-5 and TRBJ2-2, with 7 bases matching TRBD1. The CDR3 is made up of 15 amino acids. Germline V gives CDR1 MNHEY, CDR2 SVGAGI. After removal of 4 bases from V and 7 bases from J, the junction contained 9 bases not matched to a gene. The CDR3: CASSFSDRALGELFF. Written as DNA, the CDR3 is TGTGCCAGCAGTTTCTCCGACAGGGCGCTCGGGGAGCTGTTTTTT.

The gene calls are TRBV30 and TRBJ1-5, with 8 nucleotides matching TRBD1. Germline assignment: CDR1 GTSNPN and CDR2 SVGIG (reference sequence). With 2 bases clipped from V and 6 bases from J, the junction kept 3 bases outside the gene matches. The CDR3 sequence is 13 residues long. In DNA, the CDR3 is TGTGCCTGGAGTACAGGGGGAATTCAGCCCCAGCATTTT. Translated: CAWSTGGIQPQHF.

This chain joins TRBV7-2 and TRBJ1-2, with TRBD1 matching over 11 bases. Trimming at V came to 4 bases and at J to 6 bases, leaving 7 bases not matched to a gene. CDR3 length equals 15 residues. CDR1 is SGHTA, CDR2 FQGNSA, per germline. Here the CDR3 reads CASSWTGGDKDGYTF. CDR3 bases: TGTGCCAGCAGCTGGACAGGGGGCGATAAAGATGGCTACACCTTC.

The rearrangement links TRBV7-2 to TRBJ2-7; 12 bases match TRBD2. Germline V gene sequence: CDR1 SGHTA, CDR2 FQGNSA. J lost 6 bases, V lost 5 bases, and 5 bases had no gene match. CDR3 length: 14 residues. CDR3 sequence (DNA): TGTGCCAGCAGCCTACTAGCGGGAGGTGGCGAGCAGTACTTC. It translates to CASSLLAGGGEQYF.